This TCR beta chain derives from a study of shared clonotypes between healthy human individuals. Findings of the study overall: Sharing across a few donors was seen in 4% to 6.5% of naive CD4 clonotypes. On the whole, naive subsets had larger estimated richness than memory subsets had.

The V and J ends lost 6 bases and 1 base respectively, with 16 bases between them. The CDR3 runs 15 residues. Germline V gene data show CDR1 as SGHTA and CDR2 as FQGNSA. Produced via immunoSEQ multiplex PCR; TCRdb's table is partial and in-frame only. Altogether over a million clones are present, roughly 96% being singletons, with the ten largest covering roughly 1.1%. The sample holds one count of this clone. As yet, its antigen is unknown. Every donor was a Caucasian adult from Nashville, Tennessee. Memory CD4+ cells were the fraction left after CD45RA+ naive selection. This receptor was identified in a man younger than 45 in good health. The rearrangement uses TRBV7-2 and TRBJ2-7; D possibly uses TRBD1 or TRBD2 (5 bases each). Sample: naive CD4+ T cells sorted from blood. As for subset: CD45RA+ positively selected. The CDR3 loop reads CASSLMGVESYEQYF. DNA for the CDR3: TGTGCCAGCAGTCTGATGGGGGTGGAGTCCTACGAGCAGTACTTC.